This T cell receptor beta chain was identified in a study of shared clonotypes between healthy human individuals. Study-wide results and caveats: Generally, naive subsets came out with larger estimated richness than memory subsets.

With regard to this clone: Its antigen is still unknown.

Trimming took off 2 bases at V and 4 bases at J, with 15 bases between the two ends. The CDR3 has 16 amino acids. In germline, CDR1 is SGHDT, CDR2 YYEEEE. Sequencing used immunoSEQ multiplex PCR; TCRdb keeps in-frame clones, though not all of them. The top ten hold more than 0.3% of the sample, which has about 380,000 clones, just over 95% seen once. This receptor was taken from a man younger than 40 in good health. The V and J genes are TRBV5-6 and TRBJ1-4; D gene uncertain. Sequenced input: memory CD8+ T cells sorted from blood. Subset defined: CD45RO+ cells pooled with CCR7-negative TemRA cells. The CDR3 DNA sequence: TGTGCCAGCAGCTTCAATCCGTGGAGCATTAATGAAAAACTGTTTTTT. Its protein is CASSFNPWSINEKLFF.